This T cell receptor (beta chain) appears in the sequencing data of a study of shared clonotypes between healthy human individuals. Overall study findings and caveats: Across four donors, naive CD4 shared around 5.3%, naive CD8 less than 4%, memory CD4 more than 2%, memory CD8 about 0.4%.

Details on this clone: No antigen is known for it.

Libraries were prepared by immunoSEQ multiplex PCR; TCRdb keeps only in-frame clonotypes and omits some of them. The sample consists of nearly 750,000 clones, over 55% of them appearing once. After removal of 2 bases from V and 1 base from J, the junction contained 9 bases not matched to a gene. This CDR3 has 18 amino acids. The germline V gene encodes CDR1 MDHEN and CDR2 SYDVKM. This clonotype originated in a woman aged 30 to 39 in good health. Input material: memory CD4+ T cells sorted from blood. Subset noted: CD45RA-negative fraction. The chain carries TRBV28 and TRBJ1-5; 9 bases line up with TRBD1. The CDR3 coding sequence is TGTGCCAGCAGTTTAGGGACAGGGAGCGGAGGAAGCAATCAGCCCCAGCATTTT. Amino acid sequence: CASSLGTGSGGSNQPQHF.